This TCR beta chain was identified in a study of blood T cell repertoires in COVID-19. Overall study context: The origin of the acute and convalescent COVID-19 samples was the United States, Italy and Spain.

This table comes from immunoSEQ multiplex PCR, and its TCRdb copy is limited to in-frame clones, with some not included. There are about 150,000 clones in the sample; roughly four fifths occur only once, and about 7.2% lies in the top ten. Germline V gene sequence: CDR1 SGHNT, CDR2 YENEEA. The CDR3 extends over 18 amino acids. Trimming removed 0 bases from V and 0 bases from J; junction bases left unmatched: 4. Participants had their cohort set by participant-reported clinical history. Cohort 3 donors counted as recovered after two negative PCRs, clearance, or resolved symptoms. Input material: PBMCs or T cells enriched from blood (not recorded which). This TCR was sampled from a man aged 50 to 59 who had recovered from COVID-19. The rearrangement joins TRBV11-3 to TRBJ2-2; 10 positions match TRBD2. CDR3 protein: CASSLDLGLATNTGELFF. In DNA, the CDR3 is TGTGCCAGCAGCTTAGATCTGGGACTAGCGACGAACACCGGGGAGCTGTTTTTT.